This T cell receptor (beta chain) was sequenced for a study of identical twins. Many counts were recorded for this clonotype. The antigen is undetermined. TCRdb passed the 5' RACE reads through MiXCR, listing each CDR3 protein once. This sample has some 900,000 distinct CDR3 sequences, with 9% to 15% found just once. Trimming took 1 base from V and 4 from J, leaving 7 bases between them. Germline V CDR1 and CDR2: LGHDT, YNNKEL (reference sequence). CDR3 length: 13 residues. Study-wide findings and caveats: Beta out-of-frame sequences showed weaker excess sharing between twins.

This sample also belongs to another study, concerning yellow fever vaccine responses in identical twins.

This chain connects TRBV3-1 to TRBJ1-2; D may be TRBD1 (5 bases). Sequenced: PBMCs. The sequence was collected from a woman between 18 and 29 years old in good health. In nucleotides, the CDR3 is TGTGCCAGCAGCCAAGGAGGGGTCTATGGCTACACCTTC. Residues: CASSQGGVYGYTF.